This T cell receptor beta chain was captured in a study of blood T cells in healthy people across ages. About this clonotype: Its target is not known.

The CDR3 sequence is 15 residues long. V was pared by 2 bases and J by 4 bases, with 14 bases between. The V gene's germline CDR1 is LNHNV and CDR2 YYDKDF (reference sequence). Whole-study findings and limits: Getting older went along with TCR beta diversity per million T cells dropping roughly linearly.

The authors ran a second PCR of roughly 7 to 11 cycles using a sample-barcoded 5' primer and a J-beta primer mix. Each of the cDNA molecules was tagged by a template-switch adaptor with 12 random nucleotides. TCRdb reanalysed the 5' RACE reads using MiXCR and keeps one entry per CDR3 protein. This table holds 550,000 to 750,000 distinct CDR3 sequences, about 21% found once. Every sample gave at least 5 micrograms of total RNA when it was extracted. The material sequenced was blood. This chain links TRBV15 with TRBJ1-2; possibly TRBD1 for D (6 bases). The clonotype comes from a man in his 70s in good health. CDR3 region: CATSRLPTGTYGYTF. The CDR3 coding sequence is TGTGCCACCAGCAGACTCCCGACAGGTACCTATGGCTACACCTTC.